What follows describes a single TCR beta chain. The target antigen is unknown. The sample's time point: week 35, safety follow-up. Topical imiquimod accompanied each vaccine dose, which consisted of 300 ug of mutant IDH1 20-mer peptide. This specimen belongs to a study of a mutant IDH1 vaccine in newly diagnosed glioma. Overall study context: Onset of vaccination occurred 4-6 weeks following radiotherapy alone, or with temozolomide cycles. At week 35 came visit V12, and visit V13 followed at week 47.

Points from the study as a whole: Apparently, pseudoprogression bore no relation to changes among the top peripheral T cell clonotypes.

Produced via immunoSEQ multiplex PCR; TCRdb's table is partial and in-frame only. The profile shows tens of thousands of clones, around 84% of them singletons. This material consisted of PBMCs, taken from a glioma patient whose treatment included an IDH1 peptide vaccine. The sequence derives from a young man with glioma.

CDR3 in amino acids: CASSPGLAGETQYF. In DNA, the CDR3 is TGTGCCAGCTCACCCGGACTAGCGGGCGAGACCCAGTACTTC. The chain uses TRBV18 and TRBJ2-5, with 11 bases identical to TRBD2. V was clipped by 3 bases and J by 5 bases; unmatched bases: 2. Germline V CDR1 and CDR2: KGHSH, LQKENI. The CDR3 totals 14 residues.